The sequence of this TCR beta chain was determined in a study of cytomegalovirus exposure and HLA in healthy donors. Study as a whole: HLA-typed donors contributed approximately 86 million unique TCRs, which were held in an early data release. Overall study results and limits: Later analysis associated a missense DCLRE1C variant with TCR beta V- and J-gene trimming. Presence/absence analysis assumed near-uniform sequencing depth across donors.

Trimming removed 2 bases at V and 1 base at J, with 6 bases between. Germline V lookup: CDR1 SGHRS, CDR2 YFSETQ. There are 13 residues in the CDR3. In its sample, this clone was seen a few times. As yet, its antigen is unknown. 13 Jbeta primers and 60 Vbeta primers were used for the PCR. Sequenced by immunoSEQ multiplex PCR; TCRdb stores in-frame clones only, minus some. The sample has a few hundred thousand clones; roughly 70% are singletons. V usage is TRBV5-1 and J usage is TRBJ1-1, with unresolved D. The sequence derives from a woman aged 30 to 39 in good health and CMV-seronegative. Sequencing was done on a sample of PBMCs. CDR3: CASSFTANTEAFF. As DNA, the CDR3 is TGCGCCAGCAGCTTTACAGCGAACACTGAAGCTTTCTTT.